The rows below give T cell receptor beta chains drawn from one sample of a study of T cell repertoires in aging, cancer and after chemotherapy. TCRdb used MiXCR to reprocess the multiplex PCR reads, holding one entry per CDR3 protein. The table shows about 6,200 distinct CDR3 sequences, with about 30% occurring only once. Source material: blood. These receptors all stem from a human donor with a blood cancer. CDR3s include the opening cysteine and the closing phenylalanine or tryptophan. Fields, in order: clone size, J gene, CDR3 length, D gene, V gene, CDR3 DNA, CDR3 protein. The D gene is left open where the match is weak. A clone size is listed for some rows: how often the clone was seen (once, few, many), or a class if it is expanded.

abundance: NA
j_gene: TRBJ2-6
len: 15
d_gene: NA
v_gene: TRBV12-3/TRBV12-4
CDR3nt: TGTGCCAGCACCGTAGGGGGTTCAGGGGCCAACGTCCTGACTTTC
CDR3aa: CASTVGGSGANVLTF

abundance: NA
j_gene: TRBJ2-1
len: 20
d_gene: TRBD2
v_gene: TRBV27
CDR3nt: TGTGCCAGCAGTTTATCGACCCCACTACTAGCGGGAGGGTACGGCAATGAGCAGTTCTTC
CDR3aa: CASSLSTPLLAGGYGNEQFF

abundance: NA
j_gene: TRBJ1-4
len: 14
d_gene: NA
v_gene: TRBV5-6
CDR3nt: TGTGCCAGCAGCCCCGGATTAGGGAATGAAAAAATGTTTTTT
CDR3aa: CASSPGLGNEKMFF

abundance: medium-sized
j_gene: TRBJ2-1
len: 12
d_gene: NA
v_gene: TRBV24-1
CDR3nt: TGTGCCACCAGTGACTATCACAATGAGCAGTTCTTC
CDR3aa: CATSDYHNEQFF

abundance: medium-sized
j_gene: TRBJ2-1
len: 16
d_gene: TRBD2
v_gene: TRBV5-1
CDR3nt: TGCGCCAGCACCCAACACCGACTAGCGGAGAACCATGAGCAGTTCTTC
CDR3aa: CASTQHRLAENHEQFF

abundance: medium-sized
j_gene: TRBJ2-1
len: 13
d_gene: NA
v_gene: TRBV30
CDR3nt: TGTGCCTGGAGTATCGGTGGAGCTACGGAGCAGTTCTTC
CDR3aa: CAWSIGGATEQFF

abundance: NA
j_gene: TRBJ2-7
len: 14
d_gene: TRBD2
v_gene: TRBV24-1
CDR3nt: TGTGCCACCAGTTGGACTAGAGGGACCCAGGGGCAGTACTTC
CDR3aa: CATSWTRGTQGQYF

abundance: NA
j_gene: TRBJ1-5
len: 15
d_gene: NA
v_gene: TRBV19
CDR3nt: TGTGCCAGTAGTACAGTACGAGGGAGGGGTCAGCCCCAGCATTTT
CDR3aa: CASSTVRGRGQPQHF

abundance: medium-sized
j_gene: TRBJ2-2
len: 14
d_gene: NA
v_gene: TRBV27
CDR3nt: TGTGCCAGCAGTTGGAGGGCGGGAACCGGGGAGCTGTTTTTT
CDR3aa: CASSWRAGTGELFF

abundance: medium-sized
j_gene: TRBJ2-5
len: 14
d_gene: NA
v_gene: TRBV7-6
CDR3nt: TGTGCCAGCAGCCCCCGGGGACAACAAGAGACCCAGTACTTC
CDR3aa: CASSPRGQQETQYF

abundance: NA
j_gene: TRBJ2-7
len: 12
d_gene: NA
v_gene: TRBV13
CDR3nt: TGTGCCAGCAGCTTAGGTAGGGGCGAGCAGTACTTC
CDR3aa: CASSLGRGEQYF

abundance: NA
j_gene: TRBJ2-2
len: 15
d_gene: NA
v_gene: TRBV5-1
CDR3nt: TGCGCCAGCAGCTTGACAGTGGGAAACACCGGGGAGCTGTTTTTT
CDR3aa: CASSLTVGNTGELFF

abundance: NA
j_gene: TRBJ1-2
len: 16
d_gene: TRBD1
v_gene: TRBV7-2
CDR3nt: TGTGCCAGCAGCTTAGTCGCCGGGACAGTTAATTATGGCTACACCTTC
CDR3aa: CASSLVAGTVNYGYTF

abundance: few
j_gene: TRBJ2-1
len: 16
d_gene: TRBD1
v_gene: TRBV13
CDR3nt: TGTGCCAGCAGCGAGGCCCGGGACAGGGGGAAGAATGAGCAGTTCTTC
CDR3aa: CASSEARDRGKNEQFF

abundance: medium-sized
j_gene: TRBJ2-2
len: 14
d_gene: TRBD1
v_gene: TRBV11-2
CDR3nt: TGTGCCAGCAGAGGGACAGGGGGTAACGGGGAGCTGTTTTTT
CDR3aa: CASRGTGGNGELFF

abundance: medium-sized
j_gene: TRBJ2-7
len: 10
d_gene: NA
v_gene: TRBV29-1
CDR3nt: TGCAGCGTCTTGTCTTACGAGCAGTACTTC
CDR3aa: CSVLSYEQYF

abundance: few
j_gene: TRBJ2-5
len: 17
d_gene: NA
v_gene: TRBV5-1
CDR3nt: TGCGCCAGCACTACACATTTCCCGGGACTCCAACAAGAGACCCAGTACTTC
CDR3aa: CASTTHFPGLQQETQYF

abundance: once
j_gene: TRBJ1-3
len: 15
d_gene: NA
v_gene: TRBV13
CDR3nt: TGTGCCAGCAGCTTATCTTCCTACTCTGGAAACACCATATATTTT
CDR3aa: CASSLSSYSGNTIYF

abundance: NA
j_gene: TRBJ2-1
len: 11
d_gene: NA
v_gene: TRBV11-2
CDR3nt: TGTGCCAGCAGCTCTGGACTAGAGCAGTTCTTC
CDR3aa: CASSSGLEQFF

abundance: NA
j_gene: TRBJ2-2
len: 14
d_gene: TRBD1
v_gene: TRBV10-2
CDR3nt: TGCGCCACTTCGGTGACAGGGCTCACCGGGGAGCTGTTTTTT
CDR3aa: CATSVTGLTGELFF

abundance: medium-sized
j_gene: TRBJ2-7
len: 15
d_gene: NA
v_gene: TRBV6-4
CDR3nt: TGTGCCAGCAGCGAGAGCGAGGATTTTTCCTACGAGCAGTACTTC
CDR3aa: CASSESEDFSYEQYF

abundance: NA
j_gene: TRBJ2-1
len: 14
d_gene: NA
v_gene: TRBV20-1
CDR3nt: TGCAGTGCTTCTTACAGGTTTTCGGACAATGAGCAGTTCTTC
CDR3aa: CSASYRFSDNEQFF

abundance: NA
j_gene: TRBJ2-7
len: 15
d_gene: NA
v_gene: TRBV5-1
CDR3nt: TGCGCCAGCAGCCAGGACAGCCTCCTCTCCTACGAGCAGTACTTC
CDR3aa: CASSQDSLLSYEQYF

abundance: NA
j_gene: TRBJ2-2
len: 14
d_gene: NA
v_gene: TRBV5-1
CDR3nt: TGCGCCAGCAGCCTAGGGCCCAACACCGGGGAGCTGTTTTTT
CDR3aa: CASSLGPNTGELFF

abundance: few
j_gene: TRBJ2-4
len: 16
d_gene: NA
v_gene: TRBV4-3
CDR3nt: TGCGCCAGCAGCCAAGTACCCGGGTCTCAATGGGGCATTCAGTACTTC
CDR3aa: CASSQVPGSQWGIQYF

abundance: medium-sized
j_gene: TRBJ2-5
len: 14
d_gene: NA
v_gene: TRBV15
CDR3nt: TGTGCCACCAGCAGAGGGGACTCAACGGAGACCCAGTACTTC
CDR3aa: CATSRGDSTETQYF

abundance: medium-sized
j_gene: TRBJ2-7
len: 13
d_gene: NA
v_gene: TRBV19
CDR3nt: TGTGCCAGTAGTAGAGACAGGTTTAGCGAGCAGTACTTC
CDR3aa: CASSRDRFSEQYF

abundance: NA
j_gene: TRBJ1-4
len: 15
d_gene: TRBD1
v_gene: TRBV5-1
CDR3nt: TGCGCCAGCAGCTTGGCCGGACAGGTTATCGAAAAACTGTTTTTT
CDR3aa: CASSLAGQVIEKLFF

abundance: few
j_gene: TRBJ2-4
len: 14
d_gene: TRBD1
v_gene: TRBV7-9
CDR3nt: TGTGCCAGCAGCCCGGGACAGGGGGCGAACATTCAGTACTTC
CDR3aa: CASSPGQGANIQYF

abundance: NA
j_gene: TRBJ1-5
len: 13
d_gene: NA
v_gene: TRBV19
CDR3nt: TGTGCCAGAAGTAGACGTGGCAATCAGCCCCAGCATTTT
CDR3aa: CARSRRGNQPQHF

abundance: NA
j_gene: TRBJ1-1
len: 13
d_gene: TRBD1
v_gene: TRBV20-1
CDR3nt: TGCAGTGCTAGAAACAGGGGTTCGACTGAAGCTTTCTTT
CDR3aa: CSARNRGSTEAFF

abundance: few
j_gene: TRBJ2-1
len: 13
d_gene: NA
v_gene: TRBV7-9
CDR3nt: TGTGCCAGCAGCTTACGGTCTTACAATGAGCAGTTCTTC
CDR3aa: CASSLRSYNEQFF

abundance: medium-sized
j_gene: TRBJ2-2
len: 16
d_gene: NA
v_gene: TRBV6-5
CDR3nt: TGTGCCAGCAGTTACTCGGCAGGGGAGTGGGCCGGGGAGCTGTTTTTT
CDR3aa: CASSYSAGEWAGELFF

abundance: NA
j_gene: TRBJ1-5
len: 15
d_gene: NA
v_gene: TRBV6-5
CDR3nt: TGTGCCAGCAGTGAGGAGGGCCAAAGCCATCAGCCCCAGCATTTT
CDR3aa: CASSEEGQSHQPQHF

abundance: few
j_gene: TRBJ2-5
len: 16
d_gene: NA
v_gene: TRBV20-1
CDR3nt: TGCAGTGCTAGAGGAGACCGGGACGCAGCGTGGGAGACCCAGTACTTC
CDR3aa: CSARGDRDAAWETQYF

abundance: NA
j_gene: TRBJ2-2
len: 15
d_gene: NA
v_gene: TRBV28
CDR3nt: TGTGCCAGCAGTTCATTAGTGAGCCTGTCCGGGGAGCTGTTTTTT
CDR3aa: CASSSLVSLSGELFF

abundance: NA
j_gene: TRBJ2-7
len: 16
d_gene: TRBD2
v_gene: TRBV12-3/TRBV12-4
CDR3nt: TGTGCCAGCATCGGGACTAGCGGGAGGTCCTACAATGAGCAGTACTTC
CDR3aa: CASIGTSGRSYNEQYF

abundance: medium-sized
j_gene: TRBJ2-7
len: 15
d_gene: NA
v_gene: TRBV29-1
CDR3nt: TGCAGCGTTGAAGATCGAGGGTCCTTCCCCTACGAGCAGTACTTC
CDR3aa: CSVEDRGSFPYEQYF

abundance: NA
j_gene: TRBJ2-5
len: 13
d_gene: NA
v_gene: TRBV7-2
CDR3nt: TGTGCCAGCAGCTTAGTCACGGTGGAGACCCAGTACTTC
CDR3aa: CASSLVTVETQYF

abundance: few
j_gene: TRBJ2-7
len: 13
d_gene: NA
v_gene: TRBV13
CDR3nt: TGTGCCAGCAGTTTAAGTCTCAGCTACGAGCAGTACTTC
CDR3aa: CASSLSLSYEQYF

abundance: medium-sized
j_gene: TRBJ2-7
len: 14
d_gene: NA
v_gene: TRBV13
CDR3nt: TGTGCCAGCAGCCCCGTCGGGCGGTCCTACGAGCAGTACTTC
CDR3aa: CASSPVGRSYEQYF

abundance: NA
j_gene: TRBJ2-5
len: 14
d_gene: TRBD2
v_gene: TRBV20-1
CDR3nt: TGCAGTGCTTCTACCCGCGGGAGTGGAGAGACCCAGTACTTC
CDR3aa: CSASTRGSGETQYF

abundance: medium-sized
j_gene: TRBJ1-6
len: 14
d_gene: NA
v_gene: TRBV12-3/TRBV12-4
CDR3nt: TGTGCCAGCAGTTTACGGCAGGCCGGGAGACCCCTCCACTTT
CDR3aa: CASSLRQAGRPLHF

abundance: NA
j_gene: TRBJ2-1
len: 14
d_gene: NA
v_gene: TRBV20-1
CDR3nt: TGCAGTGCCGCCCGTTGGGGGGGGCACAATGAGCAGTTCTTC
CDR3aa: CSAARWGGHNEQFF

abundance: NA
j_gene: TRBJ2-1
len: 15
d_gene: TRBD2
v_gene: TRBV24-1
CDR3nt: TGTGCCACCAGTGAACCTAGCGGCGACTACAATGAGCAGTTCTTC
CDR3aa: CATSEPSGDYNEQFF

abundance: NA
j_gene: TRBJ2-5
len: 13
d_gene: NA
v_gene: TRBV5-5
CDR3nt: TGTGGCTCACCACCGGAGGAGGGAGAGACCCAGTACTTC
CDR3aa: CGSPPEEGETQYF